Below, 28 T cell receptor beta chains from the same sample are listed, as sequenced in a study of blood T cell repertoires in COVID-19. Only in-frame clones appear in the TCRdb table, and some are missing; sequencing was by immunoSEQ multiplex PCR. The sample comprises roughly 250,000 clones, around nine tenths of which are singletons, and less than 2.5% rests with the top ten. The source material was PBMCs or T cells enriched from blood (not recorded which). These TCRs come from a woman aged 18-35 years who had recovered from COVID-19.

The V and J genes are TRBV4-1 and TRBJ1-6; 9 bases match TRBD1. In germline, CDR1 is MGHRA, CDR2 YSYEKL. The CDR3 is 16 residues long. J gave up 7 bases and V 1 base, and 5 bases lay outside the gene matches. The CDR3 coding sequence is TGCGCCAGCAGCCAAGTGGTGGACAGGGGAAATTCACCCCTCCACTTT. This encodes CASSQVVDRGNSPLHF.

The V call is TRBV4-2, the J call TRBJ1-3; weak D call: TRBD1 (5 bases). This CDR3 is built from 14 residues. Germline CDR1 is LGHNA and CDR2 is YNFKEQ. The V end was cut by 5 bases, the J end by 0 bases, with 8 bases between. CDR3 bases: TGTGCCAGCAGCGACAGAGTCTCTGGAAACACCATATATTTT. Translating gives CASSDRVSGNTIYF.

This clone was observed a few times. The V gene is TRBV24-1, the J gene TRBJ1-2, with D possibly being TRBD1 (5 bases). Germline V lookup: CDR1 KGHDR, CDR2 SFDVKD. V gave up 6 bases and J gave up 8 bases, with 18 bases separating them. The CDR3 runs to 14 residues. CDR3 in DNA: TGTGCCACCAGTCCAGGGCATGTTTATTACGGCTACACCTTC. The encoded protein is CATSPGHVYYGYTF.

The V and J genes are TRBV5-1 and TRBJ1-6, with D unclear. The germline V and J ends were trimmed by 0 bases and 5 bases, with 6 bases remaining between them. The length of the CDR3 is 14 residues. The germline CDR1 and CDR2 sequences are SGHRS and YFSETQ. CDR3 DNA sequence: TGCGCCAGCAGCTTGGGAGGAGATAATTCACCCCTCCACTTT. The encoded protein is CASSLGGDNSPLHF.

The V and J genes are TRBV21-1 and TRBJ1-1. TRBV21-1 is an annotated pseudogene. The CDR3 is 12 amino acids. The CDR3 here is CASSLNCYEAFF. Written as DNA, the CDR3 is TGTGCCAGCAGTCTAAACTGCTATGAAGCTTTCTTT.

J is TRBJ1-1 and V is TRBV7-6; D may be TRBD1 (6 bases). Germline CDR1 and CDR2: SGHVS and FNYEAQ. CDR3 size: 15 residues. V shed 4 bases and J shed 1 base, with 13 bases lying between them. In DNA form, the CDR3 reads TGTGCCAGCAGCTCGGGGGGGGGCGCGAACACTGAAGCTTTCTTT. Translated, it gives CASSSGGGANTEAFF.

The V gene is TRBV5-1, the J gene TRBJ1-4, with D unclear. The CDR3 covers 14 residues. Per germline, CDR1 SGHRS and CDR2 YFSETQ. Trimming removed 5 bases from V and 6 bases from J, with 14 bases in between. The CDR3 reads CASRGGREHEKLFF. CDR3 nucleotides: TGCGCCAGCAGGGGAGGCAGAGAGCATGAAAAACTGTTTTTT.

This chain links TRBV10-3 with TRBJ2-5, with 7 bases matching TRBD1. The V and J ends lost 6 bases and 1 base, in that order; junction bases with no gene match: 5. This CDR3 has 14 residues. The germline V gene encodes CDR1 ENHRY and CDR2 SYGVKD. CDR3 region: CAISKRDSQETQYF. The DNA of the CDR3 is TGTGCCATCAGCAAACGGGACAGCCAAGAGACCCAGTACTTC.

The chain couples TRBV2 to TRBJ1-5, with unresolved D. Trimming left V 7 bases short and J 4 bases short, with 11 bases between. Germline V gene sequence: CDR1 SNHLY, CDR2 FYNNEI. This CDR3 spans 13 amino acids. The CDR3 loop reads CASKFTGNQPQHF. The CDR3 DNA reads as TGTGCCAGCAAATTTACGGGGAATCAGCCCCAGCATTTT.

The V gene is TRBV28, the J gene TRBJ1-1, with D uncertain. The CDR3 runs 12 residues. V lost 7 bases to trimming and J lost 0 bases, with 6 bases between them. Germline assignment: CDR1 MDHEN and CDR2 SYDVKM. CDR3 amino acids: CASTVLNTEAFF. As DNA, the CDR3 is TGTGCCAGCACAGTGTTGAACACTGAAGCTTTCTTT.

The chain combines TRBV28 with TRBJ2-5, with 8 nucleotides matching TRBD1. The CDR3 length is 13 residues. The V gene end was trimmed by 7 bases and the J gene end by 5 bases; junction bases not matched to a gene: 6. Germline V lookup: CDR1 MDHEN, CDR2 SYDVKM. This CDR3 reads CASNSGGRETQYF. The CDR3 DNA reads TGTGCCAGCAACTCAGGGGGCCGGGAGACCCAGTACTTC.

The V call is TRBV2, the J call TRBJ1-4, with 8 bases that match TRBD1. This CDR3 region has 15 residues. V was clipped by 6 bases and J by 8 bases; unmatched bases: 11. The germline gives CDR1 SNHLY, CDR2 FYNNEI. CDR3 in amino acids: CASSLDRGGGEKLFF. For the CDR3, the DNA is TGTGCCAGCAGCCTAGACAGGGGCGGAGGGGAAAAACTGTTTTTT.

V and J are TRBV10-2 and TRBJ2-1; D is uncertain. The germline V gene encodes CDR1 WSHSY and CDR2 SAAADI. The CDR3 runs to 15 residues. The V end was cut by 2 bases, the J end by 4 bases, with 12 bases between. The CDR3 loop is CASSETILKYNEQFF. The CDR3 DNA reads TGCGCCAGCAGTGAGACTATCCTTAAATACAATGAGCAGTTCTTC.

The chain joins TRBV3-1 (or the pseudogene TRBV3-2) to TRBJ2-4; D is possibly TRBD2 (6 bases). In germline, CDR1 is LGHDT, CDR2 YNNKEL (reference sequence). Trimming shortened V by 5 bases and J by 7 bases, and 15 bases separated the two germline ends. The CDR3 loop spans 14 amino acids. Here the CDR3 reads CASSETLRENIQYF. CDR3 nucleotides: TGTGCCAGCAGCGAGACGTTACGGGAGAACATTCAGTACTTC.

The chain recombines TRBV5-5 with TRBJ1-4, with D possibly matching TRBD1 (5 bases). Trimming took off 8 bases at V and 3 bases at J, with 11 bases between the two ends. Germline lookup yields CDR1 SGHKS and CDR2 YYEKEE (reference sequence). The CDR3 runs to 13 residues. CDR3 in DNA: TGTGCCAGTAATACAGGCCCTAATGAAAAACTGTTTTTT. Its protein is CASNTGPNEKLFF.

This rearrangement joins TRBV2 to TRBJ2-7, with a weak D call TRBD2 (6 bases). Trimming cost V 10 bases and J 6 bases, with 13 bases left between them. CDR1 is SNHLY, CDR2 FYNNEI, per germline. The CDR3 is made up of 11 amino acids. CDR3 in DNA: TGTGCCACAGTGTCGGAGGGCGAGCAGTACTTC. Its translation: CATVSEGEQYF.

The V call is TRBV11-2, the J call TRBJ2-7, with 9 bases aligning to TRBD1. In germline, CDR1 is SGHAT, CDR2 FQNNGV. The V and J ends lost 5 bases and 5 bases, in that order; junction bases with no gene match: 13. The CDR3 is made up of 16 amino acids. CDR3 bases: TGTGCCAGCAGCCTAACCCCCCGACAGGGGGTCCACGAGCAGTACTTC. This gives the protein CASSLTPRQGVHEQYF.

The J gene is TRBJ2-5, the V gene TRBV5-1, with D possibly matching TRBD2 (6 bases). CDR3 size: 14 residues. V was trimmed by 4 bases and J by 4 bases, leaving 14 bases between them. Germline CDR1 SGHRS, CDR2 YFSETQ. The CDR3 sequence is CASSAGGPGETQYF. Here the CDR3 DNA reads TGCGCCAGCAGCGCAGGAGGGCCAGGAGAGACCCAGTACTTC.

The CDR3: CASSSLQGKGGYTF. The DNA of the CDR3 is TGTGCCAGCAGTTCCTTACAGGGAAAGGGTGGCTACACCTTC. The chain joins TRBV27 to TRBJ1-2; D might be TRBD1 (6 bases). The germline V gene encodes CDR1 MNHEY and CDR2 SMNVEV (reference sequence). CDR3 length equals 14 residues. Trimming stripped 4 bases from V and 7 bases from J, with 16 bases between.

This clone was seen just once. The chain combines TRBV15 with TRBJ2-3, with TRBD2 as a possible D gene (6 bases). The V and J ends lost 0 bases and 6 bases respectively, with 19 bases between them. The CDR3 runs to 17 residues. The germline gives CDR1 LNHNV, CDR2 YYDKDF (reference sequence). The CDR3 nucleotides read TGTGCCACCAGCAGAGATCTAGTGGGGGGAGCACACGATACGCAGTATTTT. Protein product: CATSRDLVGGAHDTQYF.

The chain carries TRBV9 and TRBJ2-2; D unclear. V lost 2 bases, J lost 7 bases, and 18 bases lay in between. The CDR3 contains 16 residues. CDR1 and CDR2 from the germline V gene are SGDLS and YYNGEE. CDR3 DNA: TGTGCCAGCAGCGTTTATAACAGCCCTCCTGTCGGGGAGCTGTTTTTT. Encoded protein: CASSVYNSPPVGELFF.

The genes are TRBV3-1 (or the pseudogene TRBV3-2) and TRBJ1-5, with D maybe TRBD1 (5 bases). V was cut by 4 bases and J by 4 bases, with 11 bases left in between. Germline lookup yields CDR1 LGHDT and CDR2 YNNKEL (reference sequence). The CDR3 spans 14 residues. This CDR3 is CASSLQGGNQPQHF. The DNA for the CDR3 is TGTGCCAGCAGCCTTCAGGGAGGTAATCAGCCCCAGCATTTT.

The chain couples TRBV28 to TRBJ1-2; D gene ambiguous. The CDR3 contains 12 residues. The V and J ends lost 2 bases and 8 bases respectively, with 9 bases between them. The V gene's germline CDR1 is MDHEN and CDR2 SYDVKM. This chain's CDR3 is CASSLNAGGYTF. CDR3 bases: TGTGCCAGCAGTTTAAATGCGGGGGGCTACACCTTC.

The chain uses TRBV6-5 and TRBJ1-2, with TRBD1 matching 7 bases. Germline loops: CDR1 MNHEY, CDR2 SVGAGI. Trimming cost V 0 bases and J 6 bases; bases outside gene matches: 10. The CDR3 totals 16 residues. CDR3 sequence (DNA): TGTGCCAGCAGTTACTCCATAGACAGGGTTATACATGGCTACACCTTC. Residues: CASSYSIDRVIHGYTF.

The gene calls are TRBV19 and TRBJ2-1; 9 positions agree with TRBD2. This CDR3 region has 15 residues. After removal of 7 bases from V and 3 bases from J, the junction contained 7 bases not matched to a gene. Germline V gene data show CDR1 as LNHDA and CDR2 as SQIVND (reference sequence). The DNA of the CDR3 is TGTGCCAGTAAGAAGCGGGGGGAATACTACAATGAGCAGTTCTTC. It encodes CASKKRGEYYNEQFF.

The chain recombines TRBV9 with TRBJ1-4; D perhaps matches TRBD1 (5 bases). Germline V CDR1 and CDR2: SGDLS, YYNGEE. The CDR3 totals 16 residues. The germline V and J ends were trimmed by 0 bases and 4 bases, with 13 bases remaining between them. The CDR3: CASSVDGQGRNEKLFF. The CDR3 DNA reads as TGTGCCAGCAGCGTAGATGGGCAGGGTCGTAATGAAAAACTGTTTTTT.

The V gene is TRBV25-1, the J gene TRBJ2-1, with no clear D. Germline CDR1 MGHDK, CDR2 SYGVNS. The V end lost 8 bases, the J end lost 5 bases, and 7 bases lay between the germline ends. The CDR3 spans 11 residues. The CDR3 nucleotides are TGTGCCAGCCGAGCCAACAATGAGCAGTTCTTC. Its translation is CASRANNEQFF.

The chain links TRBV15 to TRBJ1-2, with 9 bases aligning to TRBD1. Per germline, CDR1 LNHNV and CDR2 YYDKDF (reference sequence). The trim removed 1 base at V and 4 bases at J, leaving 7 bases unmatched. The CDR3 covers 16 residues. This CDR3 reads CATSRARGQGSYGYTF. In DNA, the CDR3 is TGTGCCACCAGCAGAGCCCGAGGACAGGGGTCCTATGGCTACACCTTC. The full variable domain, with the rest looked up from reference TRBV15 and TRBJ1-2, is DAMVIQNPRYQVTQFGKPVTLSCSQTLNHNVMYWYQQKSSQAPKLLFHYYDKDFNNEADTPDNFQSRRPNTSFCFLDIRSPGLGDTAMYLCATSRARGQGSYGYTFGSGTRLTVV.